A selection of T cell receptor beta chains follows, all from one sample in a study of T-cell reconstitution after alpha-beta-depleted transplantation in children. TCRdb reprocessed the PCR reads with MiXCR, giving one entry per CDR3 protein. The sample yields 200,000 to 250,000 distinct CDR3 sequences, about 12% seen once. Material: PBMCs from the stem cell graft donor, obtained from the stem cell graft. The receptor source for this set is a human donor who donated a stem cell graft to a child with acute lymphoblastic leukemia. Both conserved end residues are part of each CDR3.

TRBV24-1	CATSEQGRTGELFF
TRBV7-2	CASSLVDGSAETQYF
TRBV10-3	CAIQPQGTNYGYTF
TRBV27	CASSFAGGYNEQFF
TRBV10-3	CAISEHVTGRNQPQHF
TRBV20-1	CSAIAPRGANTGELFF
TRBV4-3	CASSHSGDYSGANVLTF
TRBV20-1	CSASVSLELANYGYTF
TRBV20-1	CSARTRRLSYNEQFF
TRBV12-3/TRBV12-4	CASSREYSNQPQHF
TRBV20-1	CSARGRGLSRETQYF
TRBV29-1	CSVTDESNQPQHF
TRBV10-2	CASRTGTAGGYTF
TRBV12-3/TRBV12-4	CASSLGTGAKETQYF
TRBV12-3/TRBV12-4	CASTTRYNEQFF
TRBV6-2/TRBV6-3	CASSRTSGGQYNEQFF
TRBV20-1	CSARRVGPAYEQYF
TRBV12-3/TRBV12-4	CASSFRGVDETQYF
TRBV20-1	CSARDLYVQYF
TRBV28	CASTTRTGVYNSPLHF
TRBV20-1	CSASGRGDRETQYF
TRBV7-8	CASSLEAGRNEQYF
TRBV19	CASRDSPNTGELFF
TRBV27	CASRMGGNTEAFF
TRBV12-3/TRBV12-4	CASSLDRVLIEKLFF